This T cell receptor beta chain originates from a study of blood T cell repertoires in COVID-19. The wider study: Sources were T cells, B-cell-depleted T cells, or PBMCs; the material itself was cDNA or gDNA.

The CDR3 consists of 14 residues. The V end lost 5 bases, the J end lost 9 bases, and 14 bases lay between the germline ends. In germline, CDR1 is SGHAT, CDR2 FQNNGV. The authors' processing: Counts of nucleated cells, estimated from reference gene primer amplification, were obtained. The method was immunoSEQ multiplex PCR; TCRdb's version includes in-frame clones alone and lacks a portion of them. The V and J calls and clone size are taken from that table; D and trimming were inferred from the DNA. The sample has about 190,000 clones; 70% to 90% are singletons. This clonotype was sampled from a man between 25 and 39 years old with acute or convalescent COVID-19. The rearrangement uses TRBV11-2 and TRBJ1-6, with D hard to call. Sequencing used peripheral blood. The CDR3 region is CASSPFTGISPLHF. In nucleotides, the CDR3 is TGTGCCAGCAGCCCTTTTACGGGGATTTCACCCCTCCACTTT.